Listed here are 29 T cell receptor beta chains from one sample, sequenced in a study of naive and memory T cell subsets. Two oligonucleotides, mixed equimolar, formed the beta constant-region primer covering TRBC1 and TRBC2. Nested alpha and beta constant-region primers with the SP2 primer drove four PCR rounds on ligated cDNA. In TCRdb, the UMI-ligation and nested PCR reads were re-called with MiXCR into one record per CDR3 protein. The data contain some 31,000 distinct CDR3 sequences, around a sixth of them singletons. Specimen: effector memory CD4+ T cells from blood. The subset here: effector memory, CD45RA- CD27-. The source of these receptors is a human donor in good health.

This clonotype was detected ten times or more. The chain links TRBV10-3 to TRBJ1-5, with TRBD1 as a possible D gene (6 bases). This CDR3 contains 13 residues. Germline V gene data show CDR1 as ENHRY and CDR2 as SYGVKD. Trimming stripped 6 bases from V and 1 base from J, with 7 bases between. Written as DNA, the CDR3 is TGTGCCATCAGACAGGGAAGCAATCAGCCCCAGCATTTT. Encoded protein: CAIRQGSNQPQHF.

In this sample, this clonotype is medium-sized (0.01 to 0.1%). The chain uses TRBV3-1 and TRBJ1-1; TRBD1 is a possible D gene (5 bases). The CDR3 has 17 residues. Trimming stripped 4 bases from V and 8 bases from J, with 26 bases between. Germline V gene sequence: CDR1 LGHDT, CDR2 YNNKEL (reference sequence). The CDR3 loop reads CASSLGTLGFPNSEAFF. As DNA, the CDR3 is TGTGCCAGCAGCCTCGGGACCTTGGGCTTCCCTAATTCCGAAGCTTTCTTT.

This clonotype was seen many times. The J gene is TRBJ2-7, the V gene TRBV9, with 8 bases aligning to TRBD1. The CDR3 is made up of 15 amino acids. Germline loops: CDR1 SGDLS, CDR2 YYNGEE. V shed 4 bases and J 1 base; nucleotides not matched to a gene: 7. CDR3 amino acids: CASSPGDRMSYEQYF. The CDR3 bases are TGTGCCAGCAGCCCGGGGGACAGGATGTCCTACGAGCAGTACTTC.

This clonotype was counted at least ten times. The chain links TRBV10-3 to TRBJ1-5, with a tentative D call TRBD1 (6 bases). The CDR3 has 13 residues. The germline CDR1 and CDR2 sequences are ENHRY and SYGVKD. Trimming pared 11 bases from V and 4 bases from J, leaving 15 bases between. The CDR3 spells CASGGQGNQPQHF. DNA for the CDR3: TGTGCCTCCGGTGGGCAGGGGAATCAGCCCCAGCATTTT.

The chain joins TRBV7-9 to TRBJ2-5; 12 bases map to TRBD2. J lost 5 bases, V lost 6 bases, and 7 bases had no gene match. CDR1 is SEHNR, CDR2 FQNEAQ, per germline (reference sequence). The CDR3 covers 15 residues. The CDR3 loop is CASSLAGGPPETQYF. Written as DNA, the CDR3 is TGTGCCAGCAGTCTAGCGGGAGGGCCTCCGGAGACCCAGTACTTC.

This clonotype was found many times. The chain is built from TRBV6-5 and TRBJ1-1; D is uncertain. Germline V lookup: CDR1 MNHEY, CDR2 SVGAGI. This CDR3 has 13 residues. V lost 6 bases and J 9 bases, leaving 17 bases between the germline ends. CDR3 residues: CASRPEYRYQAFF. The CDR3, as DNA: TGTGCCAGCAGGCCCGAATACAGATACCAAGCTTTCTTT.

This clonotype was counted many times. The CDR3 region has the DNA TGTGCCAGCAGTTTTTGGACCTATCCCAGAGGGGCCAATCAGCCCCAGCATTTT. Amino acids: CASSFWTYPRGANQPQHF. The chain joins TRBV28 to TRBJ1-5; tentative D call: TRBD1 (5 bases). This CDR3 region has 18 residues. Trimming took 3 bases from V and 3 from J, leaving 21 bases between them. The germline gives CDR1 MDHEN, CDR2 SYDVKM.

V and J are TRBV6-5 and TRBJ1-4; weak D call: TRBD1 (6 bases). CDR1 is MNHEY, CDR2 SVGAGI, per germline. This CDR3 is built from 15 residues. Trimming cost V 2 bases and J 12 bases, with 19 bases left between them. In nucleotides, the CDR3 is TGTGCCAGCAGTTACAGTTCGCGGGGGCGTCGAGAACTGTTTTTT. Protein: CASSYSSRGRRELFF.

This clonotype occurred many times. CDR3 loop: CASSPTRDRDYEQYF. The CDR3 DNA reads as TGTGCCAGCTCACCAACCCGGGACAGGGACTACGAGCAGTACTTC. The chain links TRBV18 to TRBJ2-7; TRBD1 matches at 9 bases. Germline V gives CDR1 KGHSH, CDR2 LQKENI. The CDR3 covers 15 residues. The V segment lost 2 bases and the J segment 3 bases; nucleotides outside the gene matches: 5. Based on the CDR3 plus reference TRBV18 and TRBJ2-7, the full variable domain is NAGVMQNPRHLVRRRGQEARLRCSPMKGHSHVYWYRQLPEEGLKFMVYLQKENIIDESGMPKERFSAEFPKEGPSILRIQQVVRGDSAAYFCASSPTRDRDYEQYFGPGTRLTVT.

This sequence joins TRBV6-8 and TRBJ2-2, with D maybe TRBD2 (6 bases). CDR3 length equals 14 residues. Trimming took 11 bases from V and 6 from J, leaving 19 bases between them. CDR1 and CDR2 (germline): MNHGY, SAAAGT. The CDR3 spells CASSSVPGAGELFF. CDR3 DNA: TGTGCCTCTTCTAGCGTCCCGGGGGCCGGGGAGCTGTTTTTT.

The CDR3 DNA follows: TGTGCCAGCAGTTTAGCGGGGGGGACCACTGAAGCTTTCTTT. Residues: CASSLAGGTTEAFF. The V call is TRBV12-3 or TRBV12-4, the J call TRBJ1-1; possibly TRBD1 for D (5 bases). Trimming pared 0 bases from V and 4 bases from J, leaving 9 bases between. This CDR3 has 14 residues.

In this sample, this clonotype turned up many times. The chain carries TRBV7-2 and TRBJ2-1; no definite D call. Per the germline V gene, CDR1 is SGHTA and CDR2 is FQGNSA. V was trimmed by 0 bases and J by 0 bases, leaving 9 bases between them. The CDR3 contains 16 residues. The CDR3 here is CASSLAPSSSYNEQFF. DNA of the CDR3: TGTGCCAGCAGCTTAGCCCCGTCCAGCTCCTACAATGAGCAGTTCTTC.

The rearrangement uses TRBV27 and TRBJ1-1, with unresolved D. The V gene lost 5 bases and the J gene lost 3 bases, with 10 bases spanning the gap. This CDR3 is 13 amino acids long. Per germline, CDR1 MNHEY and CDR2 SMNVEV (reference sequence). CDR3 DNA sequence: TGTGCCAGCAGTCATATGTGGGACACTGAAGCTTTCTTT. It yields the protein CASSHMWDTEAFF.

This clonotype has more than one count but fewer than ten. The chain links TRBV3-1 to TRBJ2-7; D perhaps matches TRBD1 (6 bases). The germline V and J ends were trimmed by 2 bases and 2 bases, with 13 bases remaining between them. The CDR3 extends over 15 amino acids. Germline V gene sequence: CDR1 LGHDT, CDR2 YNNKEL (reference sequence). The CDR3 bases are TGTGCCAGCAGCCAATACCGACAGGCTCCCTACGAGCAGTACTTC. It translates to CASSQYRQAPYEQYF.

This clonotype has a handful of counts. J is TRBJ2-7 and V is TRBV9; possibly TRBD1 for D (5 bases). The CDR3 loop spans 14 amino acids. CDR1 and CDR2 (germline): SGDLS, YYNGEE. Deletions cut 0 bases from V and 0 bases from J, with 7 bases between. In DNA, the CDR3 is TGTGCCAGCAGCGTAGTCAGGGACTCCTACGAGCAGTACTTC. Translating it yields CASSVVRDSYEQYF.

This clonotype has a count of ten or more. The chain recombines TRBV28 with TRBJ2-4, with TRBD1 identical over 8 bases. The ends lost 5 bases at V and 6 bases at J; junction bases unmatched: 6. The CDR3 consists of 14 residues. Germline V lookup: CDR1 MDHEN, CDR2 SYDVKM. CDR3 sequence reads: CASSTTGDGNIQYF. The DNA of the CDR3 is TGTGCCAGCAGTACGACAGGGGATGGAAACATTCAGTACTTC. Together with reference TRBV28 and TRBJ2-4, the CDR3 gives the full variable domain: DVKVTQSSRYLVKRTGEKVFLECVQDMDHENMFWYRQDPGLGLRLIYFSYDVKMKEKGDIPEGYSVSREKKERFSLILESASTNQTSMYLCASSTTGDGNIQYFGAGTRLSVL.

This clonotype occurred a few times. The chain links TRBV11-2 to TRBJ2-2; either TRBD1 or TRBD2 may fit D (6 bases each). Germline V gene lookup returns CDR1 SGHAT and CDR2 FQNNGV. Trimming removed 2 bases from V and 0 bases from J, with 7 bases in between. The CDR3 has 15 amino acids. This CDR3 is CASSLRGANTGELFF. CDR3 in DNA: TGTGCCAGCAGCTTAAGGGGGGCGAACACCGGGGAGCTGTTTTTT. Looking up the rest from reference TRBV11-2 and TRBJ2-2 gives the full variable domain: EAGVAQSPRYKIIEKRQSVAFWCNPISGHATLYWYQQILGQGPKLLIQFQNNGVVDDSQLPKDRFSAERLKGVDSTLKIQPAKLEDSAVYLCASSLRGANTGELFFGEGSRLTVL.

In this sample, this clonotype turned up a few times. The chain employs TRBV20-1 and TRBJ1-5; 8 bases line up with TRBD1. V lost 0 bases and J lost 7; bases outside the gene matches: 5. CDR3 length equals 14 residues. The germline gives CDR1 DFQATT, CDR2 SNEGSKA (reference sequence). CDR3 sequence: CSAREGTGLQPQHF. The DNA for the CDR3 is TGCAGTGCTAGAGAAGGGACAGGTTTACAGCCCCAGCATTTT.

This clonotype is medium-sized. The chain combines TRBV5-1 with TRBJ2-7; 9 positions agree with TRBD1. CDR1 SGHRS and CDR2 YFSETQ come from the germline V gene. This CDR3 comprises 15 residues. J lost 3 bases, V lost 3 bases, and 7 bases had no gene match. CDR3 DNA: TGCGCCAGCAGCTCTCCGGGACAGGGCCACTACGAGCAGTACTTC. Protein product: CASSSPGQGHYEQYF.

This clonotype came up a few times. Here the CDR3 reads CASRRPGQAYGYTF. The CDR3 DNA sequence: TGTGCCAGCAGGAGGCCGGGACAAGCCTATGGCTACACCTTC. The genes are TRBV12-3 or TRBV12-4 and TRBJ1-2, with a tentative D call TRBD1 (6 bases). V was clipped by 6 bases and J by 4 bases, with 15 bases between them. The CDR3 consists of 14 residues.

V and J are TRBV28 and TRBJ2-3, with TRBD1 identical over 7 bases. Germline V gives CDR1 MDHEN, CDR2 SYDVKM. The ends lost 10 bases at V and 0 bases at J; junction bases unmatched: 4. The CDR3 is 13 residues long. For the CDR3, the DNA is TGTGCCACCGGACAGGTTAGCACAGATACGCAGTATTTT. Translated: CATGQVSTDTQYF.

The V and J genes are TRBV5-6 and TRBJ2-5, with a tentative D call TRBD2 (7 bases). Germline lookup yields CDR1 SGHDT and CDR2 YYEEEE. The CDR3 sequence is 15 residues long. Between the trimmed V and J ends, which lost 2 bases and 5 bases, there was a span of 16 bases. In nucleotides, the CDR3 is TGTGCCAGCAGCTTTAGGGCGGGGGCGTGGGAGACCCAGTACTTC. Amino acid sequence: CASSFRAGAWETQYF.

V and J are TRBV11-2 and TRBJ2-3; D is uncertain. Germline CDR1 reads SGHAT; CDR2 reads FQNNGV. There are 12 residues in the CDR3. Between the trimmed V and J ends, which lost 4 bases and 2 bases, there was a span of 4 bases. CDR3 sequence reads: CASSSYTDTQYF. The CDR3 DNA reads TGTGCCAGCAGCTCCTACACAGATACGCAGTATTTT.

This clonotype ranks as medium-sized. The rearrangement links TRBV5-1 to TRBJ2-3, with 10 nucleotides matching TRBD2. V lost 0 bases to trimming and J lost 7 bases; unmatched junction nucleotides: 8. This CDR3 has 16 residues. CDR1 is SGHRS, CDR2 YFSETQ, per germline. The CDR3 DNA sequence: TGCGCCAGCAGCTTGGGTCCTAGCGGGAGTGGTAATACGCAGTATTTT. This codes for CASSLGPSGSGNTQYF.

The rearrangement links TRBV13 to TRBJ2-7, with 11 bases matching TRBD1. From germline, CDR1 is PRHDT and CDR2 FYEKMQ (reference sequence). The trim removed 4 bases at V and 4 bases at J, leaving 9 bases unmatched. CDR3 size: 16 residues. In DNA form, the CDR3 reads TGTGCCAGCAGCTGGAAGCTCGGGACAGGGGGGTACGAGCAGTACTTC. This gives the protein CASSWKLGTGGYEQYF.

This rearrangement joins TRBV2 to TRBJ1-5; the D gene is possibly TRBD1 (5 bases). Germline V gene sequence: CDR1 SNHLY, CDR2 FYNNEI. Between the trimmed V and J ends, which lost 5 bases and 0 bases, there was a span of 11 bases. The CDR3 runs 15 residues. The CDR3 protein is CASSSDSYSNQPQHF. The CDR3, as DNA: TGTGCCAGCAGTTCCGACAGTTATAGCAATCAGCCCCAGCATTTT.

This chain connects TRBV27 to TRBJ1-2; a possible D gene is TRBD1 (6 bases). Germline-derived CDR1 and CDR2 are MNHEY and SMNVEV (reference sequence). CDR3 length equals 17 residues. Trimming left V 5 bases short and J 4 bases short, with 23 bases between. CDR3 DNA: TGTGCCAGCAGTACCCGCGGCTCGGGACAACCTCCCTATGGCTACACCTTC. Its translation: CASSTRGSGQPPYGYTF.

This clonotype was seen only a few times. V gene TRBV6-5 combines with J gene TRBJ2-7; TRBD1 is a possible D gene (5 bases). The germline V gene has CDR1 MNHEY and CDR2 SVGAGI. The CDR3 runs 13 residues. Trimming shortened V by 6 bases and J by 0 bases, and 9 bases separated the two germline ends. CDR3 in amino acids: CASRDGHSYEQYF. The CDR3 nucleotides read TGTGCCAGCAGAGACGGACACTCCTACGAGCAGTACTTC.

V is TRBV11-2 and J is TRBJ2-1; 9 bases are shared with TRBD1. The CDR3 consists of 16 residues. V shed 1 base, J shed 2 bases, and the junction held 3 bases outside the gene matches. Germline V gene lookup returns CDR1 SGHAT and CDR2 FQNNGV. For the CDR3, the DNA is TGTGCCAGCAGCTTAGGCACAGGGGGCCCCTACAATGAGCAGTTCTTC. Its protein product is CASSLGTGGPYNEQFF.